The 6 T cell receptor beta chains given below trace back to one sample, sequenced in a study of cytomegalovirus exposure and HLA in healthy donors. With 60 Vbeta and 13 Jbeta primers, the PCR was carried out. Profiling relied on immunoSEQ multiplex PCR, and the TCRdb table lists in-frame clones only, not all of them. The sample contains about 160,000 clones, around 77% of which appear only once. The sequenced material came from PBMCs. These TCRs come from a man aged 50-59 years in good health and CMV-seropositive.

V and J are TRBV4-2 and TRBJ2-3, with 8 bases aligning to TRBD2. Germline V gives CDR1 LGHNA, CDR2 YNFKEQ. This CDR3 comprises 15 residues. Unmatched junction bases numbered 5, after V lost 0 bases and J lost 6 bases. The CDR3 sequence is CASSQDGRGDDTQYF. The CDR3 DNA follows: TGTGCCAGCAGCCAAGATGGGCGGGGGGACGATACGCAGTATTTT.

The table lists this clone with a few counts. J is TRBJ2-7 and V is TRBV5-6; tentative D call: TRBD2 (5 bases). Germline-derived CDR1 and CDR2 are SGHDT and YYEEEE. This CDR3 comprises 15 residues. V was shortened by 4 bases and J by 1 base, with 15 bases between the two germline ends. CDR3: CASSLPGVPSYEQYF. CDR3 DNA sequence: TGTGCCAGCAGCCTCCCCGGGGTCCCGTCCTACGAGCAGTACTTC.

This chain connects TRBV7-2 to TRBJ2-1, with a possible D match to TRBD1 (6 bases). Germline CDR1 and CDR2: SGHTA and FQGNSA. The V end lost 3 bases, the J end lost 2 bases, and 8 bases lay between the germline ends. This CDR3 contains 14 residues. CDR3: CASSFRDTYNEQFF. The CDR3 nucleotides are TGTGCCAGCAGCTTCCGGGACACCTACAATGAGCAGTTCTTC.

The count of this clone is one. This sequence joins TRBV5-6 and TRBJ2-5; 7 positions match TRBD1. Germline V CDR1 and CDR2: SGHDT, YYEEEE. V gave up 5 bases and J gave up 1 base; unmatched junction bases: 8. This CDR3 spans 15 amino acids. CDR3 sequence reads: CASSYSPGGQETQYF. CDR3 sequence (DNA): TGTGCCAGCAGTTATTCCCCAGGGGGCCAAGAGACCCAGTACTTC.

The CDR3 loop reads CASSVSGILNTGELFF. The CDR3 bases are TGTGCCAGCAGCGTCAGCGGTATCCTGAACACCGGGGAGCTGTTTTTT. The chain carries TRBV9 and TRBJ2-2; possibly TRBD2 for D (5 bases). The CDR3 length is 16 residues. The ends were cut back, 2 bases at V and 1 base at J, with 12 bases in the middle. Germline loops: CDR1 SGDLS, CDR2 YYNGEE.

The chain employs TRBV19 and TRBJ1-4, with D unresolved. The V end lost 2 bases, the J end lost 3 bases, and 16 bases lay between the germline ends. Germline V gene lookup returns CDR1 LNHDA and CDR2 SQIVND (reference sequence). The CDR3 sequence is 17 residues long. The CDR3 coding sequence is TGTGCCAGTAGTATACGGTCCGCAGCTGGGCCTAATGAAAAACTGTTTTTT. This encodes CASSIRSAAGPNEKLFF.